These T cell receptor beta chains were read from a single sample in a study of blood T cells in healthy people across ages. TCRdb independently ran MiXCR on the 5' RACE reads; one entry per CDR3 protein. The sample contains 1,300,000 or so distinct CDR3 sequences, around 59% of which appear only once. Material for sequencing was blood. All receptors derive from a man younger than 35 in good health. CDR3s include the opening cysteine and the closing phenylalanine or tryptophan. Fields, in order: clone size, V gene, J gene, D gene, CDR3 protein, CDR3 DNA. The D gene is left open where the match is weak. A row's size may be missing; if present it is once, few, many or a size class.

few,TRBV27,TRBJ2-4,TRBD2,CASSSRSSGITKNIQYF,TGTGCCAGCAGTTCGCGCTCTAGCGGGATAACCAAAAACATTCAGTACTTC
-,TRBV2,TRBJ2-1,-,CASSEVGSSYNEQFF,TGTGCCAGCAGTGAAGTGGGGAGCTCCTACAATGAGCAGTTCTTC
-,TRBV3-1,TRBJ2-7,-,CASSQTRIDEQYF,TGTGCCAGCAGCCAGACCCGGATCGACGAGCAGTACTTC
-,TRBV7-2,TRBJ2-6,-,CASSLGRWAGPASGANVLTF,TGTGCCAGCAGCTTAGGAAGGTGGGCAGGGCCCGCCTCTGGGGCCAACGTCCTGACTTTC
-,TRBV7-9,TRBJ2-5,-,CASSRSSQETQYF,TGTGCCAGCAGCCGCTCTTCACAAGAGACCCAGTACTTC
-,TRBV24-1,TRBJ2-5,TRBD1,CATSDPNDRDETQYF,TGTGCCACCAGTGACCCAAACGACAGGGACGAGACCCAGTACTTC
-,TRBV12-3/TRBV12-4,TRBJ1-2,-,CASSPSSTGGYTF,TGTGCCAGCAGTCCGTCTTCGACCGGGGGCTACACCTTC
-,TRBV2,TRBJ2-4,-,CASMPLRGKNIQYF,TGTGCCAGCATGCCACTCCGGGGCAAAAACATTCAGTACTTC
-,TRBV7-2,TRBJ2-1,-,CASSPQALDSQEQFF,TGTGCCAGCAGCCCCCAGGCACTGGACAGCCAGGAGCAGTTCTTC
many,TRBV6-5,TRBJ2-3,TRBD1,CASSSPGQPTDTQYF,TGTGCCAGCAGTTCTCCGGGACAGCCCACAGATACGCAGTATTTT
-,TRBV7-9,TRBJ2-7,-,CASSFSGSRHEQYF,TGTGCCAGCAGCTTTTCGGGAAGCCGCCACGAGCAGTACTTC
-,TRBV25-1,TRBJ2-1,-,CASSEFLLQFF,TGTGCCAGCAGTGAATTTTTATTGCAGTTCTTC
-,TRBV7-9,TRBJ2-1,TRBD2,CASSLVIGTSGISSYNEQFF,TGTGCCAGCAGCTTAGTGATAGGGACTAGCGGAATCAGCTCCTACAATGAGCAGTTCTTC
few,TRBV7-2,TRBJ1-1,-,CASSLRGWNTEAFF,TGTGCCAGCAGCTTAAGGGGCTGGAACACTGAAGCTTTCTTT
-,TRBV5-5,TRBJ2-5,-,CASRPEGDTETQYF,TGTGCCAGCAGACCGGAGGGGGACACCGAGACCCAGTACTTC
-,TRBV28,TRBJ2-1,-,CASSFPPGGPNAVNEQFF,TGTGCCAGCAGTTTTCCCCCCGGGGGGCCAAATGCGGTCAATGAGCAGTTCTTC
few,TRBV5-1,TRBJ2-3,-,CASSLNRPGNTQYF,TGCGCCAGCAGCTTAAACAGACCGGGTAATACGCAGTATTTT
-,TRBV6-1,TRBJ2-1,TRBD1,CASSESLGQPNSNERFF,TGTGCCAGCAGTGAATCCCTGGGACAGCCCAATAGCAATGAGCGGTTCTTC
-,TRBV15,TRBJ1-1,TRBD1,CATSRQIRQGNTEAFF,TGTGCCACCAGCAGACAAATACGACAGGGAAACACTGAAGCTTTCTTT
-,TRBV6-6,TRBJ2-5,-,CASSRDPGQETQYF,TGTGCCAGCAGCCGGGACCCCGGCCAAGAGACCCAGTACTTC
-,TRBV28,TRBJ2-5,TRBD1,CASSLLTGGTQYF,TGTGCCAGCAGTTTATTGACAGGGGGGACCCAGTACTTC
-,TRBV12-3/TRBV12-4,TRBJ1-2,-,CASSLDRGLWKTNYGYTF,TGTGCCAGCAGTTTAGACCGGGGGCTGTGGAAGACTAACTATGGCTACACCTTC
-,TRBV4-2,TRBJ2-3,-,CASSQDPGDTPTDTQYF,TGTGCCAGCAGCCAAGATCCGGGAGACACCCCCACAGATACGCAGTATTTT
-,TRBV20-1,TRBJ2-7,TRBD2,CSASRTSRMAYEQYF,TGCAGTGCTAGCCGGACTAGCCGGATGGCCTACGAGCAGTACTTC